This T cell receptor (beta chain) is drawn from a study of graft-versus-host responses after intestinal transplantation. Across the study: Each patient got anti-thymocyte globulin induction, then tacrolimus and steroids for roughly 3 years.

CDR1 and CDR2 from the germline V gene are LNHDA and SQIVND (reference sequence). Trimming removed 7 bases from V and 8 bases from J; junction bases left unmatched: 13. This CDR3 region has 14 residues. On this clone itself: The antigen is undetermined.

The protocol was immunoSEQ multiplex PCR, while the TCRdb copy is restricted to in-frame clones and leaves out a portion. The sample lists about 110,000 clones; 90% to 95% were seen once. The sample in question was unstimulated CD8+ T cells sorted from spleen or lymph node cells, obtained before transplant. The receptor was isolated from a human donor who was the organ donor for an intestinal transplant. The chain has TRBV19 and TRBJ1-2; 7 nucleotides agree with TRBD1. CDR3 nucleotides: TGTGCCAGTAATGAGGGGGCGCTTGCATTAGGCTACACCTTC. Translating gives CASNEGALALGYTF.